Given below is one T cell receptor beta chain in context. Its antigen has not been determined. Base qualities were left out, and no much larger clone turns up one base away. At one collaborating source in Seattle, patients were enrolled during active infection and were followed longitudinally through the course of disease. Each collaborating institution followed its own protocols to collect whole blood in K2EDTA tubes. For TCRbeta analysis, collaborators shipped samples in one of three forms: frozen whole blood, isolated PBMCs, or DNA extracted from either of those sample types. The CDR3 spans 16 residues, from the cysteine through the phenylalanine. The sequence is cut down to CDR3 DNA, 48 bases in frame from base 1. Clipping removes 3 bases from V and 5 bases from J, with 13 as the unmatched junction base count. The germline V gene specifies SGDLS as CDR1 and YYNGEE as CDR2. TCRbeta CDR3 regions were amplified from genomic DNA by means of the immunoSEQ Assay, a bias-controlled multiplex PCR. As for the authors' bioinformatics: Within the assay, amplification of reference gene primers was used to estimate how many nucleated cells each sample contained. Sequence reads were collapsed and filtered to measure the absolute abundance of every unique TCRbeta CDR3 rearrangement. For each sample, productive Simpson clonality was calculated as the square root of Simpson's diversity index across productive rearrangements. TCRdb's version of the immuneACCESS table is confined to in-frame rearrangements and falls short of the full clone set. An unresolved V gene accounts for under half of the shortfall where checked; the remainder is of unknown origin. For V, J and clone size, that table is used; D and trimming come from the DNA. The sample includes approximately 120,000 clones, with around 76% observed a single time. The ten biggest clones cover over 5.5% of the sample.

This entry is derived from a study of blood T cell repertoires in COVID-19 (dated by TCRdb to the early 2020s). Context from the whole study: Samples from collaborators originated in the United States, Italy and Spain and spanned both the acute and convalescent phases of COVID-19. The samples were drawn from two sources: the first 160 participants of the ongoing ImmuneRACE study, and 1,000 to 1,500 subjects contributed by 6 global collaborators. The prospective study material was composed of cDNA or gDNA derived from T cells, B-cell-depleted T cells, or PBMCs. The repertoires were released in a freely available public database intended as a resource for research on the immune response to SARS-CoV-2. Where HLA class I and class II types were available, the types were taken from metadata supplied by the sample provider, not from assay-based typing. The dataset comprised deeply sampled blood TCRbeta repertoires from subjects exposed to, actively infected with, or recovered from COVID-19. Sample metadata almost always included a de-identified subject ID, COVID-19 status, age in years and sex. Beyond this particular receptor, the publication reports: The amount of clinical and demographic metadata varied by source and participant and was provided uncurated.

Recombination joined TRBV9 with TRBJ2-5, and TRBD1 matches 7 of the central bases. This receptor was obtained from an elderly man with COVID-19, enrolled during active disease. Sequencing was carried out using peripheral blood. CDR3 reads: CASSERSTGIKETQYF. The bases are TGTGCCAGCAGCGAAAGATCGACAGGGATTAAGGAGACCCAGTACTTC.